The T cell receptor beta chain described here comes from a study of T cells expressing NK-cell markers. CDR3 length: 16 residues. Looked up from germline, CDR1 is SGHTA and CDR2 is FQGTGA. TCR beta cDNA was generated via 5'RACE template switching incorporating UMIs. TCRdb derives one entry per CDR3 protein from the 5' RACE reads, leaving out DNA. In total, the table holds about 260,000 distinct CDR3 sequences. Sequences were obtained from blood T cells: a sorted CD56 or NKG2C T cell subset, CD4+ or CD8+ T cells, or bulk PBMC T cells (not recorded which). The chain couples TRBV7-3 to TRBJ2-3; TCRdb returns TRBD2, unconfirmable since there is no DNA. This receptor was obtained from a woman between 18 and 75 years old in good health. Here the CDR3 reads CASSFRGLEGGETQYF.